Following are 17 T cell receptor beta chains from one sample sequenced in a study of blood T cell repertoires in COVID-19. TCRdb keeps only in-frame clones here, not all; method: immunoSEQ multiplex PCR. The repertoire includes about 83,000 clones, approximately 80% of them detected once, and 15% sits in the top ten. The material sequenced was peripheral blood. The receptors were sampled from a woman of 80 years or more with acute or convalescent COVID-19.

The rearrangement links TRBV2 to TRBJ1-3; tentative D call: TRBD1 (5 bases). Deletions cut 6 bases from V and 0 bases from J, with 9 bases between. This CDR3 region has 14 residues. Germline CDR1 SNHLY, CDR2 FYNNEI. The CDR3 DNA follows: TGTGCCAGCAGGACAGAGCTCTCTGGAAACACCATATATTTT. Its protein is CASRTELSGNTIYF.

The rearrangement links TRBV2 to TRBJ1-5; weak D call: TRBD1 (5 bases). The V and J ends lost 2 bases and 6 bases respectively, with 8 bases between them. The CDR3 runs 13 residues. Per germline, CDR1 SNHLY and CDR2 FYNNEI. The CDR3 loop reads CASSELGGQPQHF. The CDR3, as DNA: TGTGCCAGCAGTGAACTGGGGGGTCAGCCCCAGCATTTT.

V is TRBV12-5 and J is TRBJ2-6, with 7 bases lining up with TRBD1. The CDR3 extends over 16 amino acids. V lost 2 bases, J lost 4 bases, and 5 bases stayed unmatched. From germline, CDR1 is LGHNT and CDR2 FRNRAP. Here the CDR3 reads CASGLLTGAGANVLTF. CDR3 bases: TGTGCTAGTGGTTTGCTCACAGGGGCCGGGGCCAACGTCCTGACTTTC.

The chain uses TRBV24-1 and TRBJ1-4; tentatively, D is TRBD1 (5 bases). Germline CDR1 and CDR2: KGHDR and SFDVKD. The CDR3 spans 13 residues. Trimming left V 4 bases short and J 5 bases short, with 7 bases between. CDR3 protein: CATSESGNEKLFF. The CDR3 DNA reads TGTGCCACCAGTGAGTCAGGGAATGAAAAACTGTTTTTT.

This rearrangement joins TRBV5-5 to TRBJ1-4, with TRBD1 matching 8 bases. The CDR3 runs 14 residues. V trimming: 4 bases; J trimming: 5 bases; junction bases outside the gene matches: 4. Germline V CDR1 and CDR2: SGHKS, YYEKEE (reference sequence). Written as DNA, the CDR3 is TGTGCCAGCAGCCCCGGGACAGGAAATGAAAAACTGTTTTTT. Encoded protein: CASSPGTGNEKLFF.

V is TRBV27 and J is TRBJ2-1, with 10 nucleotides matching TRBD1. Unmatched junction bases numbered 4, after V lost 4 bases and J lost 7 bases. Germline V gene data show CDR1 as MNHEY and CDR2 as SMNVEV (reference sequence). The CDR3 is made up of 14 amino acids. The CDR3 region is CASSSRTGGNEQFF. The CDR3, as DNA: TGTGCCAGCAGTTCCCGGACAGGGGGAAATGAGCAGTTCTTC.

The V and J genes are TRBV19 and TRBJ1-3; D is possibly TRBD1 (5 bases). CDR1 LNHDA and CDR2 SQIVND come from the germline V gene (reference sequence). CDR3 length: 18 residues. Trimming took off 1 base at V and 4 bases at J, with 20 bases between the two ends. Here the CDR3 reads CASSIVIRLDRAGNTIYF. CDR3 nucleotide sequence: TGTGCCAGTAGTATAGTAATACGACTTGACAGAGCCGGAAACACCATATATTTT.

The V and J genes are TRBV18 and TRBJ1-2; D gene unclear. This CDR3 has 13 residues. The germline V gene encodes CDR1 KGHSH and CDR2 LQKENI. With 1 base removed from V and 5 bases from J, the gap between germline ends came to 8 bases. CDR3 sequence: CASSPLQEYGYTF. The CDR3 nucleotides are TGTGCCAGCTCACCACTGCAAGAGTATGGCTACACCTTC.

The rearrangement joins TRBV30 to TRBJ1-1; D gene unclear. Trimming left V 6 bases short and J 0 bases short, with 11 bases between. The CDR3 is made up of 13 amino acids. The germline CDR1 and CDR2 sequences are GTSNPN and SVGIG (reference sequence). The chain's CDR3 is CACLTPMNTEAFF. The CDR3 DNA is TGTGCCTGTCTGACTCCTATGAACACTGAAGCTTTCTTT.

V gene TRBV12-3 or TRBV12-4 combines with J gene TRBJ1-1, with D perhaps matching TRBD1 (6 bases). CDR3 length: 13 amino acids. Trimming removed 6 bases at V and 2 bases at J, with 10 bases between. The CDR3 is CASRIQGNTEAFF. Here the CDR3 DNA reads TGTGCCAGCAGAATACAGGGAAACACTGAAGCTTTCTTT.

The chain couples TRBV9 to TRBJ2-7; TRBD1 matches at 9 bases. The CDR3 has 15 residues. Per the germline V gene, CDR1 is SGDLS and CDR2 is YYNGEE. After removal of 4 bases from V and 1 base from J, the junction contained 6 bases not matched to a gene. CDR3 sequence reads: CASSQTGQGSYEQYF. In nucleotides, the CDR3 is TGTGCCAGCAGCCAGACGGGACAGGGATCCTACGAGCAGTACTTC.

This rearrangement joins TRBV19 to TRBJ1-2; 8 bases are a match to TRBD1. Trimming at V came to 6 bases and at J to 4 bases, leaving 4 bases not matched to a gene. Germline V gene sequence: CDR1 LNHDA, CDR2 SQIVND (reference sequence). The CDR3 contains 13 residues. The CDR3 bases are TGTGCCAGTAGCTGGACAGGGACCTATGGCTACACCTTC. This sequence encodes CASSWTGTYGYTF. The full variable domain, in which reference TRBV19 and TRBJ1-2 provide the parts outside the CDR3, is DGGITQSPKYLFRKEGQNVTLSCEQNLNHDAMYWYRQDPGQGLRLIYYSQIVNDFQKGDIAEGYSVSREKKESFPLTVTSAQKNPTAFYLCASSWTGTYGYTFGSGTRLTVV.

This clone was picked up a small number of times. The CDR3: CASSQDGGGGNVAFF. The CDR3 DNA reads as TGCGCCAGCAGCCAAGACGGTGGAGGAGGGAACGTAGCTTTCTTT. The chain links TRBV4-3 to TRBJ1-1; D is undetermined. With 0 bases removed from V and 10 bases from J, the gap between germline ends came to 18 bases. The germline gives CDR1 LGHNA, CDR2 YSLEER. CDR3 length: 15 residues.

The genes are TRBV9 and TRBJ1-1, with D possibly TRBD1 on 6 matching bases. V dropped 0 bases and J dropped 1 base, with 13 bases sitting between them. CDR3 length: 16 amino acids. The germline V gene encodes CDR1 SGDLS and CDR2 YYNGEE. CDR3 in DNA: TGTGCCAGCAGCGTAGGAGGGGGAGCCGCGAACACTGAAGCTTTCTTT. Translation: CASSVGGGAANTEAFF.

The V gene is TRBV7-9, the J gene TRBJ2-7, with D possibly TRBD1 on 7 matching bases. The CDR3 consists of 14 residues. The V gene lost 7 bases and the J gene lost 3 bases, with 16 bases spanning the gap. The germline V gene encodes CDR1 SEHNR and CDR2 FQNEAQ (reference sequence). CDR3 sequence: CASTFTRDSYEQYF. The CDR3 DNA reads TGTGCCAGCACCTTCACGCGGGACAGCTACGAGCAGTACTTC.

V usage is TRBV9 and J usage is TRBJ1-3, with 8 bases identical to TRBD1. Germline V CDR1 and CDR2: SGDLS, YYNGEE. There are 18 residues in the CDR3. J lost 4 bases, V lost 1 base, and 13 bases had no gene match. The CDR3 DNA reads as TGTGCCAGCAGCGTAAATATCCTTGCGGGACAGGAGGGAAACACCATATATTTT. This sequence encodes CASSVNILAGQEGNTIYF.

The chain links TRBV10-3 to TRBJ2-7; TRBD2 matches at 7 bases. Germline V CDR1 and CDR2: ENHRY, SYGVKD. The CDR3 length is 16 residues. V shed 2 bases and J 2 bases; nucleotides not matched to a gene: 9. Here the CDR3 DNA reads TGTGCCATCAGTGAGCTGGGGGAGGGACGGGCCTACGAGCAGTACTTC. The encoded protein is CAISELGEGRAYEQYF.